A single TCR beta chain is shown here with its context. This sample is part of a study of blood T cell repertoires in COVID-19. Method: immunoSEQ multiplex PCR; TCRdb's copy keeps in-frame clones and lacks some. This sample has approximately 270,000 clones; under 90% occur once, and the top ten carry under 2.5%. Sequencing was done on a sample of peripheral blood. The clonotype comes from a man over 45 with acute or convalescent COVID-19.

CDR3 sequence (DNA): TGTGCCAGTACAGCGGCCAGGGCTTTCTTT. Encoded protein: CASTAARAFF. The rearrangement uses TRBV19 and TRBJ1-1; D remains unclear. Germline V CDR1 and CDR2: LNHDA, SQIVND (reference sequence). V was trimmed by 7 bases and J by 11 bases, leaving 11 bases between them. The CDR3 length is 10 residues.